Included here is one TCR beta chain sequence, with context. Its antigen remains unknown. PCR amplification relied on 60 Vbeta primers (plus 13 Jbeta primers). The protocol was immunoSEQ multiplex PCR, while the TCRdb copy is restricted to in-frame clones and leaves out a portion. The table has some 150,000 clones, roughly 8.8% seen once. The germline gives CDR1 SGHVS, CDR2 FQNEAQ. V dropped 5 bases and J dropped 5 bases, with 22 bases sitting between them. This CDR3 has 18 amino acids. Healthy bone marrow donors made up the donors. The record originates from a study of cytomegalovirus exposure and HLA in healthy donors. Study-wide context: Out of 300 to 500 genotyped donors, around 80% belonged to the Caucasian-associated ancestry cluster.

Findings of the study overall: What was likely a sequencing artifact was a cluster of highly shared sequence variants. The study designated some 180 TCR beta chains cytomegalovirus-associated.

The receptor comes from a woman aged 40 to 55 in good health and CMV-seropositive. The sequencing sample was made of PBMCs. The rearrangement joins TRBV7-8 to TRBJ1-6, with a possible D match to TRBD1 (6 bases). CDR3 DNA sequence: TGTGCCAGCAGCCCTTCCTCAGGGGCTTCCCTTAATAATTCACCCCTCCACTTT. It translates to CASSPSSGASLNNSPLHF.